The rows below give T cell receptor beta chains drawn from one sample of a study of CXCR3-negative and CXCR3-positive naive CD8 T cells. TCRdb reanalyzed the 5' RACE reads and collapses them to one entry per CDR3 protein, without DNA. The ten most abundant clones cover about 0.27% of a sample with 150,000 or so distinct CDR3 sequences. The sequenced sample consisted of naive CXCR3+ CD8+ T cells from blood. Receptors originate from a human donor in good health. Some clones in this sample may be carry-over from other donors' samples. Each CDR3 is given with its conserved first and last residue.

J gene	V gene	CDR3 protein
TRBJ1-2	TRBV9	CASSVVEGAVDGYTF
TRBJ2-7	TRBV6-2/TRBV6-3	CASSSGLATYEQYF
TRBJ2-3	TRBV20-1	CSARDLAGSRVDTQYF
TRBJ2-7	TRBV13	CASSSPTGTGIHEQYF
TRBJ2-2	TRBV25-1	CASSENSRTSGGAPTGELFF
TRBJ1-4	TRBV6-6	CASSPEVRSPNEKLFF
TRBJ2-7	TRBV14	CASSQDKGLASYEQYF
TRBJ1-1	TRBV4-2	CASSQDDREGTEAFF
TRBJ2-5	TRBV25-1	CASSDPAGAEQETQYF
TRBJ2-2	TRBV20-1	CSARRRGSTGELFF
TRBJ2-1	TRBV7-6	CASSLSGSHSYFYNEQFF
TRBJ2-7	TRBV14	CASSQDRGLTYEQYF
TRBJ2-1	TRBV28	CASSWQGVYNEQFF
TRBJ1-5	TRBV4-1	CASSQVLGVDQPQHF
TRBJ2-2	TRBV5-1	CASSFSRLPRANTGELFF
TRBJ2-1	TRBV28	CASSHKTPRSSRNEQFF
TRBJ2-3	TRBV9	CASSLYRGPTDTQYF
TRBJ2-7	TRBV7-2	CASSLVGRGQEQYF
TRBJ1-1	TRBV29-1	CSASGGWVTGAFF
TRBJ2-3	TRBV29-1	CSELQGTDTQYF
TRBJ1-2	TRBV4-1	CASSQEARVGYGYTF
TRBJ2-3	TRBV7-9	CASSDPGTGLDTQYF
TRBJ2-7	TRBV28	CASSFGDRGTYEQYF
TRBJ1-5	TRBV5-1	CASSSGPNQPQHF
TRBJ2-7	TRBV7-2	CASSSFPGQGIIYEQYF
TRBJ2-1	TRBV5-8	CASSPGTATYDEQFF
TRBJ1-2	TRBV27	CASSYRTGGNYGYTF
TRBJ2-1	TRBV5-5	CASSFQGDNEQFF
TRBJ2-5	TRBV20-1	CSARDVAGAEETQYF
TRBJ2-7	TRBV9	CASSPKGLAGNYEQYF
TRBJ2-3	TRBV4-2	CASSQAQQSTDTQYF
TRBJ2-7	TRBV5-1	CASSLIGPDVEQYF
TRBJ2-3	TRBV6-2/TRBV6-3	CASSYMGGLRDTQYF
TRBJ2-1	TRBV7-3	CASAWLAGGTSYNEQFF
TRBJ2-7	TRBV3-1	CASSQDLGGLAGDEQYF
TRBJ2-7	TRBV12-3/TRBV12-4	CASSPTGPGTYEQYF
TRBJ2-7	TRBV6-5	CASSPGTSGTGEQYF
TRBJ2-1	TRBV7-8	CASYDPGLALSSYNEQFF
TRBJ2-7	TRBV6-6	CASKANYEQYF
TRBJ1-2	TRBV7-9	CASSPRFGLGQADGYTF
TRBJ1-1	TRBV29-1	CSVVDRGRTEAFF
TRBJ2-7	TRBV2	CASSEGGPSYEQYF
TRBJ1-1	TRBV29-1	CSVEGQNTEAFF
TRBJ2-4	TRBV5-1	CASSLAPDLPKNIQYF
TRBJ2-7	TRBV5-1	CASSWTGTGIYEQYF
TRBJ1-1	TRBV15	CATSRDGWGATEAFF
TRBJ2-2	TRBV6-2/TRBV6-3	CASSGSGELFF
TRBJ2-7	TRBV7-2	CASSSDFEMGDEQYF
TRBJ2-3	TRBV6-5	CAIRGTLSDTQYF
TRBJ2-7	TRBV7-9	CASSLRTRAYEQYF
TRBJ1-1	TRBV7-9	CASSPKWDTEAFF
TRBJ2-1	TRBV14	CASSQEQGYYNEQFF
TRBJ1-1	TRBV7-9	CASSFVENAEAFF
TRBJ2-5	TRBV11-2	CASSLIQVQETQYF
TRBJ2-5	TRBV6-1	CASSDPGRGETQYF
TRBJ2-2	TRBV10-3	CAIKQGGNTGELFF
TRBJ2-5	TRBV14	CASSRTGGVETQYF